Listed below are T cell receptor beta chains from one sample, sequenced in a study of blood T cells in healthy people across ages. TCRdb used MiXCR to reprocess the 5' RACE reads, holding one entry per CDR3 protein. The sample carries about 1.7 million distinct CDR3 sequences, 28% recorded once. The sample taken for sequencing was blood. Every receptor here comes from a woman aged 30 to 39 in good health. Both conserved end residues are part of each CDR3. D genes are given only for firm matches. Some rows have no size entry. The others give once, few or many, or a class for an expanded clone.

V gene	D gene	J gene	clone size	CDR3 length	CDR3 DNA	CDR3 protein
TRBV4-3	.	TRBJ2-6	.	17	TGCGCCAGCAGCCAAGATCAGTGGGAGGCGGGGGCCAACGTCCTGACTTTC	CASSQDQWEAGANVLTF
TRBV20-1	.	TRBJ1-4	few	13	TGCAGTGCTAGATTCATCCGAGGTGAAAAACTGTTTTTT	CSARFIRGEKLFF
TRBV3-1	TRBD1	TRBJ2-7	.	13	TGTGCCAGCAGCCTTCCTCGACAGGGCGAGCAGTACTTC	CASSLPRQGEQYF
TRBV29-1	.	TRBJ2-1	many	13	TGCAGCGTTGAAGGCTTAGGTTACAATGAGCAGTTCTTC	CSVEGLGYNEQFF
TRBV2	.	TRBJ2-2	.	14	TGTGCCAGCCAAGAGGGGATCAACACCGGGGAGCTGTTTTTT	CASQEGINTGELFF
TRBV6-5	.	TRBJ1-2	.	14	TGTGCCAGCAGTTACCAGGGAATAACCTATGGCTACACCTTC	CASSYQGITYGYTF
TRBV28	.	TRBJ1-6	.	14	TGTGCCAGCAGTGTGGGTGACAGTAATTCACCCCTCCACTTT	CASSVGDSNSPLHF
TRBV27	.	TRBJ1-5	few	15	TGTGCCAGCAGTTTATCCCGGGACGGTAATCAGCCCCAGCATTTT	CASSLSRDGNQPQHF
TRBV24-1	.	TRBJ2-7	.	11	TGTGCCACCAGTGATTACAACGAGCAGTACTTC	CATSDYNEQYF
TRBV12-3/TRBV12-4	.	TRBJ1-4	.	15	TGTGCCAGCAGTCGGCCGGGGACCGTCAATGAAAAACTGTTTTTT	CASSRPGTVNEKLFF
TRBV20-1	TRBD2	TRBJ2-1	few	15	TGCAGTGCTCGGCGCGGGCGGGAGGGCGGAAATGAGCAGTTCTTC	CSARRGREGGNEQFF
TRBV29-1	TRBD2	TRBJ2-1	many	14	TGCAGCGCCCTACGGGCGGGGGGGAACAATGAGCAGTTCTTC	CSALRAGGNNEQFF
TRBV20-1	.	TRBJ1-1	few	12	TGCAGTGCTAGATACCCCCCCACTGAAGCTTTCTTT	CSARYPPTEAFF
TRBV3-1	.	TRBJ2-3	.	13	TGTGCCAGCAGCCAAGAACGGCTCGGGGAGCAGTATTTT	CASSQERLGEQYF
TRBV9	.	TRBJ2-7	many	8	TGTGCCAGTGGCGAGCAGTACTTC	CASGEQYF
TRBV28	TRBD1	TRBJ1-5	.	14	TGTGCCAGCAGACCAGGGGGGACGGGTCAGCCCCAGCATTTT	CASRPGGTGQPQHF
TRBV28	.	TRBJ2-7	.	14	TGTGCCAGCAGCCCACGGGAGCTAGACTACGAGCAGTACTTC	CASSPRELDYEQYF
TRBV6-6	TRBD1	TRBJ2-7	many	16	TGTGCCAGCACCTACAAGTCGGGGACAGGGGTCAACGAGCAGTACTTC	CASTYKSGTGVNEQYF
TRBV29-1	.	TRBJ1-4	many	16	TGCAGCGTTGAACGGCCAGGGTTGATTGCTAATGAAAAACTGTTTTTT	CSVERPGLIANEKLFF
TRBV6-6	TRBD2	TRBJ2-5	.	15	TGTGCCAGCAACGCCCGGGAGGTTGGGCAAGAGACCCAGTACTTC	CASNAREVGQETQYF
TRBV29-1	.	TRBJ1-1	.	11	TGCAGCGCATCCCTATGGACTGAAACTTTCTTT	CSASLWTETFF
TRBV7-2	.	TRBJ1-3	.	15	TGTGCCAGCAGCTTAGGGGCGAGCTCTGGAAACACCATATATTTT	CASSLGASSGNTIYF
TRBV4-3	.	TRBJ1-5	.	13	TGCGCCAGCAGCCAAGATATGGGACAGCCCCAGCATTTT	CASSQDMGQPQHF
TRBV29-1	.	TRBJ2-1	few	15	TGCAGCGCTGCCTCCAGGGAATACTCCTACAATGAGCAGTTCTTC	CSAASREYSYNEQFF
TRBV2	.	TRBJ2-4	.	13	TGTGCCAGCATGTCCCAGATTGTCAACATTCAGTACTTC	CASMSQIVNIQYF
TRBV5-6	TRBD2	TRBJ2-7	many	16	TGTGCCAGCAGCTTTATGAGCGGGAGGGCCAAGGGGGAGCAGTACTTC	CASSFMSGRAKGEQYF
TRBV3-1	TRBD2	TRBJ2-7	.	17	TGTGCCAGCAGCCAGCGGGTACTAGCGGGAGCCTCTGATGAGCAGTACTTC	CASSQRVLAGASDEQYF
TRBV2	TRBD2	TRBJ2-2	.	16	TGTGCCAGCAGTTTACTAGCGGGAGTGTATACCGGGGAGCTGTTTTTT	CASSLLAGVYTGELFF
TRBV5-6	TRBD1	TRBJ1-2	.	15	TGTGCCAGCTCCGCCCCCAACAGGGGCTCCTTTGGCCACACCTTC	CASSAPNRGSFGHTF
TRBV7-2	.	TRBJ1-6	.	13	TGTGCCAGCAGCTTAACTCCGGGGGCACCCCTCCACTTT	CASSLTPGAPLHF
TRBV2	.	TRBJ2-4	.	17	TGTGCCAGCAGTGGAAGCGCGGGAATATTAGCCAAAAACATTCAGTACTTC	CASSGSAGILAKNIQYF
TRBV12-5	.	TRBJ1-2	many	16	TGTGCTAGTGGCGTACGTGACGGGACCCCTAACTATGGCTACACCTTC	CASGVRDGTPNYGYTF
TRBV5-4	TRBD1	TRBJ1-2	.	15	TGTGCCAGCAGCTTAGGGACAGGGCAGTCTAAAGGCTACACCTTC	CASSLGTGQSKGYTF
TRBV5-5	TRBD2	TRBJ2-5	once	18	TGTGCCAGCAGCTTCTTGGCCCGACTAGCGGAATCCCAAGAGACCCAGTACTTC	CASSFLARLAESQETQYF
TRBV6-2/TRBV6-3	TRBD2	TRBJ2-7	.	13	TGTGCCAGCAAGACTAGCGCATACTACGAGCAGTACTTC	CASKTSAYYEQYF
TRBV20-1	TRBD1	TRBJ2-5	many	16	TGCAGTGCTAGAGGTAGACAGGGGGCGCTGGAAGAGACCCAGTACTTC	CSARGRQGALEETQYF
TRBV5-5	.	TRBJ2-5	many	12	TGTGCCAGCGCCCCGGGGAAAGAGACCCAGTACTTC	CASAPGKETQYF
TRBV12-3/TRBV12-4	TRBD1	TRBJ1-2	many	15	TGTGCCAGCAGTTTGAGGGACAGGGGGCTCTCTGACTACACCTTC	CASSLRDRGLSDYTF
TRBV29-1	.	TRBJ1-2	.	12	TGCAGCGTTCGCGAGGGGCTTGATGGCTACACCTTC	CSVREGLDGYTF
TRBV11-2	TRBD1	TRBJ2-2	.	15	TGTGCCAGCAGCTGGACCTCGGACAGGACCGGGGAGCTGTTTTTT	CASSWTSDRTGELFF
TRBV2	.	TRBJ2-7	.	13	TGTGCCAGCAAGACAGATAAAACCTACGAGCAGTACTTC	CASKTDKTYEQYF
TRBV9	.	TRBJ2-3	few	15	TGTGCCAGCAGCGTATTGGGACAAGTCACAGATACGCAGTATTTT	CASSVLGQVTDTQYF
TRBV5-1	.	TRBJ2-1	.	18	TGCGCCAGCAGCTTGGAAGGACCTCCGGGGAACTCCTACAATGAGCAGTTCTTC	CASSLEGPPGNSYNEQFF
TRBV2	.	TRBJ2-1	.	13	TGTGCCAGCAGTGAAGGTGACTACGGCGAGCAGTTCTTC	CASSEGDYGEQFF
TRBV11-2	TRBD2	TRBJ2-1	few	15	TGTGCCAGCAGCTCCACTCGACTAGCGGGACATGAGCAGTTCTTC	CASSSTRLAGHEQFF
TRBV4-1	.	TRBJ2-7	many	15	TGCGCCAGCAGCCAAGAAAGGAGGGGGACTAACGAGCAGTACTTC	CASSQERRGTNEQYF
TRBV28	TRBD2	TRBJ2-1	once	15	TGTGCCAGCAGTGTAGCGGGGACTGGAACCAATGGGCAGTTCTTC	CASSVAGTGTNGQFF